The 21 T cell receptor beta chains in this list originate from one sample, sequenced in a study of T cells in Graves' hyperthyroidism and ophthalmopathy. Amplified regions were TCR beta CDR3 sequences from RNA transcripts. The primer set for the first-round RT-PCR of the TCR CDR3 was HTBI. TCRdb called the multiplex PCR reads again in MiXCR, with one record for every CDR3 protein. Among around 500,000 distinct CDR3 sequences, about 16% were seen once, and the ten largest hold about 29%. Input material: blood. The receptors derive from a woman aged 25 to 39 with Graves' ophthalmopathy.

This clonotype was counted between two and nine times. The J gene is TRBJ2-7, the V gene TRBV14; possibly TRBD1 for D (5 bases). This CDR3 has 17 residues. V was pared by 2 bases and J by 0 bases, with 17 bases between. The germline gives CDR1 SGHDN, CDR2 FVKESK. The CDR3 spells CASSQPSAGSSSYEQYF. The CDR3 nucleotides are TGTGCCAGCAGCCAACCTTCCGCAGGGTCATCCTCCTACGAGCAGTACTTC.

This clonotype was seen ten or more times. V and J are TRBV20-1 and TRBJ2-7; D remains ambiguous. The CDR3 is 13 amino acids. Germline CDR1 is DFQATT and CDR2 is SNEGSKA (reference sequence). Trimming took 3 bases from V and 0 from J, leaving 9 bases between them. The CDR3 here is CSARTDPSYEQYF. The DNA of the CDR3 is TGCAGTGCTAGGACGGACCCCTCCTACGAGCAGTACTTC.

This clonotype has ten or more counts. The chain links TRBV6-4 to TRBJ2-3; TRBD2 matches at 8 bases. This CDR3 contains 16 residues. In germline, CDR1 is MRHNA, CDR2 SNTAGT. The V and J ends lost 3 bases and 3 bases, in that order; junction bases with no gene match: 8. Written as DNA, the CDR3 is TGTGCCAGCAGTGAAGGCGGGAGGCCGGAAACAGATACGCAGTATTTT. Protein product: CASSEGGRPETDTQYF.

Many counts were recorded for this clonotype. The chain employs TRBV6-2 or TRBV6-3 and TRBJ1-5; D unclear. The germline V and J ends were trimmed by 6 bases and 0 bases, with 9 bases remaining between them. Germline loops: CDR1 MNHEY, CDR2 SVGEGT. The CDR3 spans 14 residues. Here the CDR3 reads CASSKTYSNQPQHF. The DNA for the CDR3 is TGTGCCAGCAGCAAGACCTATAGCAATCAGCCCCAGCATTTT.

This clonotype was counted between two and nine times. Possible read error: a much larger clone is one base away. V gene TRBV6-1 combines with J gene TRBJ2-7, with 7 bases matching TRBD1. The junction had 4 bases not matched to a gene; V was cut back by 6 bases and J by 2 bases. This CDR3 is 13 amino acids long. Germline V CDR1 and CDR2: MNHNS, SASEGT. CDR3 bases: TGTGCCAGCAGCCGGGACAGCACCTACGAGCAGTACTTC. Translation: CASSRDSTYEQYF.

This clonotype was seen more than once but under ten times. The rearrangement links TRBV29-1 to TRBJ2-7; a possible D gene is TRBD2 (5 bases). From germline, CDR1 is SQVTM and CDR2 ANQGSEA. The V end lost 4 bases, the J end lost 4 bases, and 11 bases lay between the germline ends. This CDR3 spans 12 amino acids. CDR3: CSVAGVQYEQYF. The DNA for the CDR3 is TGCAGCGTTGCCGGGGTTCAGTACGAGCAGTACTTC.

This clonotype has ten or more counts. The chain is built from TRBV7-2 and TRBJ2-5; D is unresolved. The germline CDR1 and CDR2 sequences are SGHTA and FQGNSA. The CDR3 covers 13 residues. V was pared by 1 base and J by 4 bases, with 7 bases between. CDR3 nucleotides: TGTGCCAGCAGCTTAGGTGTTGGAGAGACCCAGTACTTC. This gives the protein CASSLGVGETQYF.

CDR3 region: CASGQTDQPQHF. The CDR3 DNA reads as TGTGCCAGCGGACAGACCGATCAGCCCCAGCATTTT. V and J are TRBV12-3 or TRBV12-4 and TRBJ1-5, with D possibly matching TRBD1 (6 bases). The CDR3 length is 12 residues. Trimming shortened V by 8 bases and J by 5 bases, and 10 bases separated the two germline ends.

The rearrangement uses TRBV7-3 and TRBJ2-5, with 8 bases identical to TRBD1. V was clipped by 3 bases and J by 5 bases; unmatched bases: 8. The CDR3 is made up of 15 amino acids. Germline-derived CDR1 and CDR2 are SGHTA and FQGTGA. For the CDR3, the DNA is TGTGCCAGCAGCTTGCGCAGGGGGCCGTGGGAGACCCAGTACTTC. It encodes CASSLRRGPWETQYF.

The rearrangement links TRBV28 to TRBJ2-5, with D perhaps being TRBD1 or TRBD2 (7 bases each). Germline CDR1 and CDR2: MDHEN and SYDVKM. The CDR3 covers 12 residues. Trimming pared 7 bases from V and 8 bases from J, leaving 14 bases between. CDR3 nucleotides: TGTGCCAGCACGCCAGGGGGGGGTACCCAGTACTTC. It translates to CASTPGGGTQYF.

This clonotype was found many times. V and J are TRBV24-1 and TRBJ2-2; D is undetermined. CDR1 is KGHDR, CDR2 SFDVKD, per germline. V dropped 1 base and J dropped 6 bases, with 2 bases sitting between them. This CDR3 region has 12 residues. The CDR3 coding sequence is TGTGCCACCAGTGATTTCCCCGGGGAGCTGTTTTTT. Translation gives CATSDFPGELFF.

This clonotype was detected a few times. The chain recombines TRBV19 with TRBJ2-1, with a possible D match to TRBD2 (5 bases). Germline V gene lookup returns CDR1 LNHDA and CDR2 SQIVND (reference sequence). Trimming shortened V by 9 bases and J by 0 bases, and 21 bases separated the two germline ends. The CDR3 extends over 17 amino acids. CDR3 loop: CASPTWTRRSSYNEQFF. In DNA form, the CDR3 reads TGTGCCAGCCCGACCTGGACTCGTAGGAGCTCCTACAATGAGCAGTTCTTC.

Regarding this clonotype: This may come from a read error, since a much larger clone is one base off. This CDR3 fails to terminate in the conserved phenylalanine or tryptophan, so it likely reflects a read error. The genes are TRBV14 and TRBJ1-2, with 8 bases matching TRBD1. The germline V gene encodes CDR1 SGHDN and CDR2 FVKESK. The CDR3 contains 17 residues. Trimming took 2 bases from V and 2 from J; bases not matched to a gene: 10. CDR3 nucleotides: TGTGCCAGCAGCCAACTAATCGGGACAGGCGAAAACTATGGCTACACCCTC. Protein sequence: CASSQLIGTGENYGYTL.

The rearrangement joins TRBV14 to TRBJ1-6, with a possible D match to TRBD1 (5 bases). Germline CDR1 SGHDN, CDR2 FVKESK. Trimming pared 2 bases from V and 7 bases from J, leaving 9 bases between. The CDR3 is 14 amino acids. The CDR3 loop reads CASSQRTPNSPLHF. The DNA for the CDR3 is TGTGCCAGCAGCCAAAGGACACCAAATTCACCCCTCCACTTT.

This clonotype appeared once. This could be a read error, since a much larger clone is one nucleotide away. The chain uses TRBV9 and TRBJ2-7; 12 bases agree with TRBD2. Trimming removed 0 bases from V and 7 bases from J; junction bases left unmatched: 8. The CDR3 is made up of 16 amino acids. The germline gives CDR1 SGDLS, CDR2 YYNGEE. The CDR3 loop is CASSVVTSGSLGEQYF. For the CDR3, the DNA is TGTGCCAGCAGCGTAGTGACTAGCGGGAGCCTGGGTGAGCAGTACTTC.

V gene TRBV28 combines with J gene TRBJ2-1; perhaps TRBD1 as D (5 bases). The CDR3 contains 14 residues. Trimming removed 8 bases from V and 0 bases from J, with 11 bases in between. Per germline, CDR1 MDHEN and CDR2 SYDVKM. CDR3 in amino acids: CASGWGHSYNEQFF. CDR3 nucleotides: TGTGCCAGCGGCTGGGGCCACTCCTACAATGAGCAGTTCTTC. Full variable domain (missing parts from reference TRBV28 and TRBJ2-1): DVKVTQSSRYLVKRTGEKVFLECVQDMDHENMFWYRQDPGLGLRLIYFSYDVKMKEKGDIPEGYSVSREKKERFSLILESASTNQTSMYLCASGWGHSYNEQFFGPGTRLTVL.

This clonotype was counted between two and nine times. The chain combines TRBV20-1 with TRBJ2-7; 10 positions match TRBD2. CDR3 size: 14 residues. V lost 2 bases to trimming and J lost 2 bases; unmatched junction nucleotides: 3. Germline CDR1 reads DFQATT; CDR2 reads SNEGSKA (reference sequence). The CDR3 loop is CSARTSGITYEQYF. DNA of the CDR3: TGCAGTGCTAGAACTAGCGGGATCACCTACGAGCAGTACTTC.

This clonotype was picked up many times. V usage is TRBV5-1 and J usage is TRBJ2-7, with D possibly being TRBD2 (6 bases). The V end lost 4 bases, the J end lost 2 bases, and 13 bases lay between the germline ends. Germline lookup yields CDR1 SGHRS and CDR2 YFSETQ. CDR3 length: 14 residues. This CDR3 reads CASSRGSGPYEQYF. The CDR3 bases are TGCGCCAGCAGCCGGGGGTCGGGGCCCTACGAGCAGTACTTC.

This clonotype was seen at least ten times. The gene calls are TRBV7-8 and TRBJ2-1; 7 positions agree with TRBD2. The germline CDR1 and CDR2 sequences are SGHVS and FQNEAQ. V lost 1 base, J lost 5 bases, and 5 bases stayed unmatched. The CDR3 spans 15 residues. CDR3 DNA sequence: TGTGCCAGCAGCTTAGGCGGGAGCATTGACAATGAGCAGTTCTTC. Residues: CASSLGGSIDNEQFF.

V gene TRBV20-1 combines with J gene TRBJ1-1; 7 nucleotides align to TRBD1. Losses at the gene ends were 2 bases for V and 1 base for J; bases not matched to a gene: 7. Germline V gene lookup returns CDR1 DFQATT and CDR2 SNEGSKA (reference sequence). The CDR3 is 15 residues long. In nucleotides, the CDR3 is TGCAGTGCTAGATCTCGACAGGGTACGAACACTGAAGCTTTCTTT. Translation gives CSARSRQGTNTEAFF.

This clonotype was picked up many times. V gene TRBV12-3 or TRBV12-4 combines with J gene TRBJ2-3, with 10 bases matching TRBD2. The V and J ends lost 4 bases and 4 bases, in that order; junction bases with no gene match: 5. The CDR3 consists of 15 residues. The CDR3 here is CASSSPSGSADTQYF. CDR3 coding DNA: TGTGCCAGCAGTTCGCCTAGCGGGAGCGCAGATACGCAGTATTTT.